This T cell receptor (beta chain) was observed in a study of T cells of healthy individuals (dated by TCRdb to the late 2010s). Per the germline V gene (reference sequence), MNHNY is the CDR1 and SVGAGI is the CDR2. The CDR3 runs 15 residues from the cysteine to the phenylalanine. Solely the CDR3 DNA is kept, with 45 bases framed from the first base. V is clipped by 6 bases and J by 4 bases, and the sequence between their germline boundaries is 19 bases long. The library relied on 5' RACE. Sequencing was performed on an Illumina MiSeq. The public sequencing data were trimmed at Q25 with fastp and processed into clonotypes with MiXCR by TCRdb, which kept only in-frame beta chains. Under each unique CDR3 protein, matching rows form one entry showing the most common genes and DNA. Counted in this sample were around 83,000 distinct CDR3 sequences; approximately 4.7% of them appeared once. The ten largest make up 7.5% to 9.5% of the sample.

With regard to this clonotype: Its specific antigen is unknown. No base qualities exist here, and no much larger clone lies one base off it.

This TCR came from a female donor in good health. The V and J segments used are TRBV6-6 and TRBJ2-7; a weak D assignment points to TRBD1 (6 bases agree). The nucleotides are TGTGCCAGCAGCGACGGACACACCCAGGGGTACGAGCAGTACTTC. Translation gives CASSDGHTQGYEQYF.